The 15 T cell receptor beta chains presented below share a single source sample, sequenced in a study of cytomegalovirus exposure and HLA in healthy donors. Primers: 60 Vbeta forward and 13 Jbeta reverse. Only in-frame clones appear in the TCRdb table, and some are missing; sequencing was by immunoSEQ multiplex PCR. The data contain 200,000 to 250,000 clones, 70% to 90% of them singletons. Sequencing was carried out using PBMCs. The receptors stem from a woman aged 60 to 75 in good health and CMV-seropositive.

This rearrangement joins TRBV5-1 to TRBJ2-7; 7 positions match TRBD1. The CDR3 contains 14 residues. The junction had 7 bases not matched to a gene; V was cut back by 4 bases and J by 3 bases. CDR1 is SGHRS, CDR2 YFSETQ, per germline. CDR3: CASSLVTGIYEQYF. The CDR3 DNA follows: TGCGCCAGCAGCCTCGTGACAGGGATCTACGAGCAGTACTTC.

The rearrangement links TRBV19 to TRBJ1-2; 11 nucleotides match TRBD1. The V and J ends lost 5 bases and 6 bases, in that order; junction bases with no gene match: 8. In germline, CDR1 is LNHDA, CDR2 SQIVND (reference sequence). The length of the CDR3 is 15 residues. The chain's CDR3 is CASSEGQGDWDGYTF. The CDR3 DNA follows: TGTGCCAGTAGTGAGGGACAGGGGGATTGGGATGGCTACACCTTC.

The chain couples TRBV5-1 to TRBJ1-2; possible D gene TRBD1, 6 bases. This CDR3 comprises 13 residues. Trimming took off 4 bases at V and 6 bases at J, with 13 bases between the two ends. Looked up from germline, CDR1 is SGHRS and CDR2 is YFSETQ. CDR3 DNA sequence: TGCGCCAGCAGCGGCACAGGGATTGATGGCTACACCTTC. It is translated as CASSGTGIDGYTF.

The rearrangement joins TRBV28 to TRBJ1-2; D call uncertain. The CDR3 has 15 residues. CDR1 MDHEN and CDR2 SYDVKM come from the germline V gene. V lost 4 bases and J 5 bases, leaving 17 bases between the germline ends. The CDR3 DNA sequence: TGTGCCAGCAGTTCAGGTCCTTCATCGGGGTATGGCTACACCTTC. This codes for CASSSGPSSGYGYTF.

This clone has only one observation. The rearrangement links TRBV7-6 to TRBJ2-2; 8 bases match TRBD1. The CDR3 consists of 16 residues. With 0 bases clipped from V and 5 bases from J, the junction kept 5 bases outside the gene matches. Germline assignment: CDR1 SGHVS and CDR2 FNYEAQ. The CDR3 is CASSLAQGARTGELFF. The CDR3, as DNA: TGTGCCAGCAGCTTAGCCCAGGGGGCTCGGACCGGGGAGCTGTTTTTT.

This clone was picked up one time. The chain joins TRBV9 to TRBJ2-7; TRBD2 agrees at 8 bases. Trimming at V came to 5 bases and at J to 6 bases, leaving 19 bases not matched to a gene. The CDR3 runs 17 residues. Germline CDR1 is SGDLS and CDR2 is YYNGEE. The CDR3 here is CASRQLRGDREGREQYF. The CDR3 DNA reads TGTGCCAGCAGGCAACTGAGGGGAGACCGGGAGGGCCGCGAGCAGTACTTC.

In its sample, this clone was seen once. The chain joins TRBV27 to TRBJ1-1; TRBD1 agrees at 9 bases. The V gene's germline CDR1 is MNHEY and CDR2 SMNVEV (reference sequence). Trimming cost V 3 bases and J 4 bases; bases outside gene matches: 9. CDR3 size: 16 residues. CDR3 amino acids: CASSFFGTGSSTEAFF. In DNA, the CDR3 is TGTGCCAGCAGTTTTTTCGGGACAGGGAGTAGCACTGAAGCTTTCTTT.

With respect to this clone: A junction boundary mismatches the germline segment, possibly from a read error. The V and J genes are TRBV7-9 and TRBJ1-1; D may be TRBD1 (5 bases). Germline assignment: CDR1 SEHNR and CDR2 FQNEAQ (reference sequence). The CDR3 extends over 12 amino acids. The CDR3 nucleotides are TGTTCCAGCAGCCCTGGCTCCCGGGGGGCTTTCTTT. Translated, it gives CSSSPGSRGAFF. The full variable domain, with the rest looked up from reference TRBV7-9 and TRBJ1-1, is DTGVSQNPRHKITKRGQNVTFRCDPISEHNRLYWYRQTLGQGPEFLTYFQNEAQLEKSRLLSDRFSAERPKGSFSTLEIQRTEQGDSAMYLCSSSPGSRGAFFGQGTRLTVV.

The chain employs TRBV12-5 and TRBJ1-1, with unresolved D. The CDR3 runs 12 residues. The V end lost 5 bases, the J end lost 5 bases, and 9 bases lay between the germline ends. The germline CDR1 and CDR2 sequences are LGHNT and FRNRAP. The CDR3 bases are TGTGCTAGTGGTCCCCAGTGGACTGAAGCTTTCTTT. Its translation: CASGPQWTEAFF. Complete variable domain (other parts from reference TRBV12-5 and TRBJ1-1): DARVTQTPRHKVTEMGQEVTMRCQPILGHNTVFWYRQTMMQGLELLAYFRNRAPLDDSGMPKDRFSAEMPDATLATLKIQPSEPRDSAVYFCASGPQWTEAFFGQGTRLTVV.

The count of this clone is one. The chain links TRBV21-1 to TRBJ1-5; no check of the table's D call, TRBD1, against the DNA was made. TRBV21-1 is tagged as a pseudogene. CDR3 length: 16 residues. The CDR3 coding sequence is TGTGCCAGCAGCAAAAGGGACAGGTTCTTTGGGCAGCCCCAGCATTTT. This sequence encodes CASSKRDRFFGQPQHF.

Here the CDR3 reads CASSQEPAYEQYF. The CDR3 bases are TGCGCCAGCAGCCAAGAACCGGCCTACGAGCAGTACTTC. The chain links TRBV4-1 to TRBJ2-7; no clear D gene. The CDR3 is made up of 13 amino acids. Germline V lookup: CDR1 MGHRA, CDR2 YSYEKL. Trimming took 0 bases from V and 2 from J, leaving 5 bases between them.

The chain joins TRBV6-1 to TRBJ2-2; TRBD1 matches at 9 bases. With 3 bases clipped from V and 5 bases from J, the junction kept 7 bases outside the gene matches. The germline V gene encodes CDR1 MNHNS and CDR2 SASEGT. CDR3 length: 16 residues. For the CDR3, the DNA is TGTGCCAGCAGTGATGACAGGGGGATAGGGACCGGGGAGCTGTTTTTT. Amino acid sequence: CASSDDRGIGTGELFF.

The J gene is TRBJ1-3, the V gene TRBV13, with D unresolved. The CDR3 contains 16 residues. CDR1 is PRHDT, CDR2 FYEKMQ, per germline (reference sequence). Trimming shortened V by 7 bases and J by 4 bases, and 20 bases separated the two germline ends. The CDR3 loop is CASTRHQESLGNTIYF. The CDR3 bases are TGTGCCAGCACCCGACACCAGGAATCCTTGGGAAACACCATATATTTT.

The chain employs TRBV11-1 and TRBJ1-1; D gene ambiguous. V dropped 3 bases and J dropped 11 bases, with 16 bases sitting between them. Germline CDR1 reads SGHAT; CDR2 reads FQDESV (reference sequence). This CDR3 comprises 13 residues. The CDR3 nucleotides read TGTGCCAGCAGCTTTAGCGGCCAAGTAGGGGCTTTCTTT. Translating gives CASSFSGQVGAFF.

The chain is built from TRBV2 and TRBJ2-2; D may be TRBD2 (6 bases). Trimming took off 6 bases at V and 7 bases at J, with 15 bases between the two ends. The germline V gene encodes CDR1 SNHLY and CDR2 FYNNEI. The length of the CDR3 is 14 residues. The CDR3 region is CASRSREIRGELFF. As DNA, the CDR3 is TGTGCCAGCAGGAGTCGGGAGATTCGCGGGGAGCTGTTTTTT.